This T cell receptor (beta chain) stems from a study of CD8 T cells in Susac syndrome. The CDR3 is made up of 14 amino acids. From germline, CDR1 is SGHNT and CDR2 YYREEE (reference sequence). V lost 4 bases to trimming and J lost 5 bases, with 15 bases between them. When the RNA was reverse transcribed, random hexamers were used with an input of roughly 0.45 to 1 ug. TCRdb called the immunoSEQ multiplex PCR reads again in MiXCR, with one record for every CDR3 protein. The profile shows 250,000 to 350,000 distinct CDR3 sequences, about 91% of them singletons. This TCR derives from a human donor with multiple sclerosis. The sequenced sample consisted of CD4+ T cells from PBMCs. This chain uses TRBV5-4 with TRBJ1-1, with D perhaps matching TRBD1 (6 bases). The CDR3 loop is CASSPNRVPTEAFF. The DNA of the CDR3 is TGTGCCAGCAGCCCGAACAGGGTTCCAACTGAAGCTTTCTTT.